Reported below is one T cell receptor beta chain. Via MiXCR, TCRdb re-called the RT-PCR reads, giving one row per CDR3 protein. This sample has about 700,000 distinct CDR3 sequences, with 14% found just once. Trimming stripped 5 bases from V and 3 bases from J, with 15 bases between. CDR3 length equals 15 residues. The germline gives CDR1 LGHNA, CDR2 YSLEER. The specimen sequenced was memory CD4+ T cells from blood. The chain recombines TRBV4-3 with TRBJ2-3, with TRBD2 as a possible D gene (6 bases). The source of this sequence is a female donor in good health, serving as a healthy control. CDR3 coding DNA: TGCGCCAGCAGCTGGAGGGGAAGTGGGACAGATACGCAGTATTTT. Amino acids: CASSWRGSGTDTQYF.